The source of this TCR beta chain is a study of blood T cell repertoires in COVID-19. J was trimmed by 1 base and V by 6 bases; bases with no gene match: 9. Germline assignment: CDR1 MNHEY and CDR2 SVGAGI. This CDR3 region has 15 residues. Profiled with immunoSEQ multiplex PCR; TCRdb holds only in-frame clones, not every one. The table has around 140,000 clones, around 84% seen once. The chain couples TRBV6-5 to TRBJ2-7; 7 bases fit TRBD1. The specimen was peripheral blood. This sequence originates from a woman aged 55-75 years with acute or convalescent COVID-19. In nucleotides, the CDR3 is TGTGCCAGCAGACCAGACAGGGATGCTTCCTACGAGCAGTACTTC. This codes for CASRPDRDASYEQYF.